One sample yielded the 3 T cell receptor beta chains listed below, sequenced in a study of blood T cell repertoires in COVID-19 (dated by TCRdb to between 2020 and 2021). Library preparation was by the immunoSEQ multiplex PCR assay. TCRdb limited this immuneACCESS table to in-frame rearrangements with V and J called. A share of clones is missing; checked studies link under half to unresolved V genes, and the rest is unexplained. Present in this sample are approximately 250,000 clones, roughly 86% of which were seen just once. The biggest ten clones account for approximately 5.3% of the sample. Sequenced sample: peripheral blood. The receptor source for this set is a woman aged 55-70 years with COVID-19, enrolled during active disease.

This sequence joins TRBV18 and TRBJ1-6; tentative D call: TRBD1 (6 bases). CDR1 KGHSH and CDR2 LQKENI come from the germline V gene. This CDR3 comprises 17 residues. V lost 6 bases and J 7 bases, leaving 22 bases between the germline ends. Here the CDR3 reads CASSLTSQGARNSPLHF. As DNA, the CDR3 is TGTGCCAGCTCGCTTACCTCACAGGGAGCTCGGAATTCACCCCTCCACTTT.

The genes are TRBV3-1 (or the pseudogene TRBV3-2) and TRBJ1-2; D ambiguous. Per germline, CDR1 LGHDT and CDR2 YNNKEL (reference sequence). Trimming left V 3 bases short and J 5 bases short, with 16 bases between. The CDR3 contains 15 residues. The CDR3 reads CASSQGPGQVYGYTF. CDR3 nucleotide sequence: TGTGCCAGCAGCCAGGGCCCAGGCCAGGTTTATGGCTACACCTTC.

The chain uses TRBV9 and TRBJ1-2; 7 bases align to TRBD1. In germline, CDR1 is SGDLS, CDR2 YYNGEE. The CDR3 has 14 amino acids. V lost 1 base, J lost 4 bases, and 4 bases stayed unmatched. As DNA, the CDR3 is TGTGCCAGCAGCGTATCCGGGACAGCCTATGGCTACACCTTC. This sequence encodes CASSVSGTAYGYTF.